The subject of this entry is one T cell receptor beta chain. 5' RACE that incorporated UMI labels was used to prepare the TRB cDNA libraries. With the 5' RACE reads reprocessed, TCRdb shows one record per CDR3 protein and no DNA. The sample includes some 6,700 distinct CDR3 sequences. The CDR3 has 13 amino acids. CDR1 is LNHNV and CDR2 is YYDKDF in the germline V gene (reference sequence). These data belong to a study of CXCR3-negative and CXCR3-positive naive CD8 T cells. The sequence came from a human donor in good health. Some clones in this sample may be carry-over from other donors' samples. This sequence joins TRBV15 and TRBJ2-1; with no DNA, the TCRdb D assignment of TRBD1 cannot be verified. Sequenced input: naive CXCR3- CD8+ T cells from blood. Subset: CD45RO-CCR7+CD27+CD95- naive CD8+ T cells lacking CXCR3 (TNR3-). CDR3 amino acids: CATSTGSREKQFF.